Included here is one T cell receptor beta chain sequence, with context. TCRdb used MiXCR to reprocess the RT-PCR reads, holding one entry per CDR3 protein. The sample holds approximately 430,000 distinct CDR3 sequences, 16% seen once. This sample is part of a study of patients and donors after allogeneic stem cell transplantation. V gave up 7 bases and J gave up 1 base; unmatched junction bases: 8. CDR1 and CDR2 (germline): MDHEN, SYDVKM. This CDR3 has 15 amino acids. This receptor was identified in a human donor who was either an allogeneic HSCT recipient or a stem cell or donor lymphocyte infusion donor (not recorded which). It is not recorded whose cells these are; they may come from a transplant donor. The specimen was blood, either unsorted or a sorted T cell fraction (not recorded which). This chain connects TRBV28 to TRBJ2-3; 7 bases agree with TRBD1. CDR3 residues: CASNLGGPGTDTQYF. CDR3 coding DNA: TGTGCCAGCAACCTAGGGGGCCCTGGCACAGATACGCAGTATTTT.